The 9 T cell receptor beta chains in this list originate from one sample, sequenced in a study of tumor-infiltrating lymphocytes in primary liver carcinoma. A primer matching the constant region was used to make TCR beta cDNA from 500 to 650 ng of total RNA. The TCR beta library was amplified through three nested multiplex PCR rounds in a modified ARM-PCR procedure. The study ran its first two PCR rounds for approximately 10 cycles each, using TRBV1-TRBV30 forward primers and a C-beta reverse primer. From the multiplex PCR reads, TCRdb called clonotypes with MiXCR, one entry per CDR3 protein. This sample has 80,000 or so distinct CDR3 sequences, with 71% found just once. Unsorted bulk tissue, about 19-32 mg of it, served as the source for co-extraction of RNA and DNA. The sequenced material came from liver tumor tissue from sampling region 4. Indicated subset: tumor region T4, right-lateral pole. All receptors come from an older woman with primary liver carcinoma and hepatitis B virus infection.

A note on this clonotype: At one end, the junction sequence differs from germline, possibly due to a read error. The V and J genes are TRBV7-9 and TRBJ2-2; 12 nucleotides agree with TRBD2. Per germline, CDR1 SEHNR and CDR2 FQNEAQ (reference sequence). The CDR3 totals 17 residues. CDR3 DNA: TGTACCAGCAGGCGAGAGACTAGCGGGAGCACCACCGAGGAGCTGTTTTTT. Amino acid sequence: CTSRRETSGSTTEELFF.

V is TRBV19 and J is TRBJ1-1; weak D call: TRBD1 (5 bases). CDR3 length equals 12 residues. Deletions cut 4 bases from V and 5 bases from J, with 8 bases between. Germline V lookup: CDR1 LNHDA, CDR2 SQIVND (reference sequence). CDR3 nucleotide sequence: TGTGCCAGTAGTACACGGGGGACTGAAGCTTTCTTT. This sequence encodes CASSTRGTEAFF.

In this sample, this clonotype turned up many times. The rearrangement joins TRBV4-1 to TRBJ2-1, with a weak D call TRBD2 (6 bases). Germline CDR1 reads MGHRA; CDR2 reads YSYEKL. CDR3 size: 18 residues. V was shortened by 3 bases and J by 0 bases, with 18 bases between the two germline ends. This CDR3 reads CASSHKGMEGFSYNEQFF. The CDR3 nucleotides read TGCGCCAGCAGCCACAAAGGGATGGAGGGGTTCTCCTACAATGAGCAGTTCTTC.

The V call is TRBV20-1, the J call TRBJ2-3; the D is unclear. The V gene lost 0 bases and the J gene lost 1 base, with 5 bases spanning the gap. The CDR3 has 13 residues. From germline, CDR1 is DFQATT and CDR2 SNEGSKA (reference sequence). CDR3 protein: CSARDSGTDTQYF. The CDR3 bases are TGCAGTGCTAGAGATTCCGGCACAGATACGCAGTATTTT.

As regards this clonotype: One junction end disagrees with the germline gene, perhaps due to a read error. This chain connects TRBV29-1 to TRBJ2-3, with TRBD2 matching over 7 bases. The V gene's germline CDR1 is SQVTM and CDR2 ANQGSEA. The CDR3 extends over 14 amino acids. The CDR3 DNA is TGCAGCATGTCGGGGCGGGGGATCACAGATACGCGGTATTTT. Translated: CSMSGRGITDTRYF.

Comments on this clonotype: Germline is not matched at one junction end, which may reflect a read error. The chain recombines TRBV6-5 with TRBJ1-2; no firm D call. This CDR3 has 14 amino acids. Per the germline V gene, CDR1 is MNHEY and CDR2 is SVGAGI. For the CDR3, the DNA is TGTGCCAGCAGTTACAAGGGTGGGAACTATGGCTACGCCTTC. This encodes CASSYKGGNYGYAF.

The CDR3 sequence is CASSLVRGTRILREQYF. The CDR3 DNA sequence: TGTGCCAGCAGCTTGGTTAGGGGGACCAGAATCCTACGCGAGCAGTACTTC. V is TRBV5-4 and J is TRBJ2-7, with D perhaps matching TRBD1 (6 bases). V dropped 0 bases and J dropped 6 bases, with 22 bases sitting between them. Germline values: CDR1 SGHNT, CDR2 YYREEE (reference sequence). The CDR3 totals 17 residues.

To note about this clonotype: Given the absence of the conserved phenylalanine or tryptophan at the CDR3 end, a read error is likely. The chain recombines TRBV6-5 with TRBJ1-5; no clear D. The V gene's germline CDR1 is MNHEY and CDR2 SVGAGI. The V and J ends lost 9 bases and 7 bases respectively, with 16 bases between them. The CDR3 runs 13 residues. Here the CDR3 DNA reads TGTGCCAGTTCTCAAACTAGGTGGCAGCCCCAGCATCTT. Its translation is CASSQTRWQPQHL.

The chain couples TRBV5-1 to TRBJ2-2; D not certain. The CDR3 spans 18 residues. The V and J ends lost 3 bases and 0 bases respectively, with 18 bases between them. Germline assignment: CDR1 SGHRS and CDR2 YFSETQ. The chain's CDR3 is CASSSLPRMGTNTGELFF. In DNA, the CDR3 is TGCGCCAGCAGCTCTTTGCCCCGGATGGGAACGAACACCGGGGAGCTGTTTTTT.